These 10 T cell receptor beta chains were all obtained from the same sample, sequenced in a study of blood T cells in healthy people across ages (dated by TCRdb to between 2014 and 2016). Library method: 5' RACE. The reads were generated on an Illumina HiSeq 2500. A second about 6 to 11 cycle PCR used a sample-barcoded 5' primer and a J-beta primer mix. TCRdb passed the public sequencing reads through fastp at Q25 and MiXCR, retaining productive beta sequences. Rows matching on CDR3 protein sequence are summarized as one entry with the most common DNA and genes. The sample table shows over 1.5 million distinct CDR3 sequences, and around 48% are seen once. The biggest ten clones account for around 2.1% of the sample. The sample comprised blood. These receptors were obtained from a middle-aged woman in good health.

CDR3 loop: CASSLDSMRGYTF. The DNA for the CDR3 is TGTGCCAGCAGCCTAGACAGTATGCGCGGCTACACCTTC. This chain joins TRBV7-9 and TRBJ1-2; possibly TRBD1 for D (5 bases). Trimming stripped 5 bases from V and 8 bases from J, with 15 bases between. The germline CDR1 and CDR2 sequences are SEHNR and FQNEAQ (reference sequence). The CDR3 length is 13 residues.

The chain uses TRBV7-9 and TRBJ2-3; D remains ambiguous. V was clipped by 5 bases and J by 2 bases, with 14 bases between them. Germline assignment: CDR1 SEHNR and CDR2 FQNEAQ (reference sequence). CDR3 size: 15 residues. The CDR3 sequence is CASSPKGGHTDTQYF. The CDR3 region has the DNA TGTGCCAGCAGCCCCAAGGGCGGCCACACAGATACGCAGTATTTT.

Remarks on this clonotype: This sequence may be a read error, since a much larger clone differs from it by one base. The V gene is TRBV7-9, the J gene TRBJ2-7; the D is unclear. The J call may be wrong; the DNA end is better matched by TRBJ2-4. This CDR3 spans 14 amino acids. The V gene's germline CDR1 is SEHNR and CDR2 FQNEAQ (reference sequence). As DNA, the CDR3 is TGTGCCAGCAGCTTAGCGGCTACCAAAAACATTCAGTACTTC. Translating it yields CASSLAATKNIQYF.

The chain has TRBV4-2 and TRBJ1-5; TRBD1 is a possible D gene (5 bases). Looked up from germline, CDR1 is LGHNA and CDR2 is YNFKEQ. Trimming took off 2 bases at V and 5 bases at J, with 10 bases between the two ends. CDR3 length equals 14 residues. The CDR3 reads CASSQQGYDQPQHF. CDR3 sequence (DNA): TGTGCCAGCAGCCAACAGGGATACGATCAGCCCCAGCATTTT.

The chain has TRBV6-2 or TRBV6-3 and TRBJ2-4; D is unclear. The J call may be faulty, since TRBJ2-5 better matches the DNA end. The CDR3 loop spans 14 amino acids. CDR1 and CDR2 from the germline V gene are MNHEY and SVGEGT. CDR3 sequence: CASRYVALQETQYF. CDR3 in DNA: TGTGCCAGCAGATACGTGGCACTTCAAGAGACCCAGTACTTC.

Note on this clonotype: One end of the junction fails to match germline, which may point to a read error. The chain joins TRBV2 to TRBJ2-3; weak D call: TRBD2 (5 bases). The CDR3 spans 15 residues. Germline V gene data show CDR1 as SNHLY and CDR2 as FYNNEI. The CDR3 region is CASSQTSSGTDAQYF. The CDR3 coding sequence is TGTGCCAGCAGTCAAACTAGTTCGGGCACAGATGCGCAGTATTTT.

The J gene is TRBJ2-5, the V gene TRBV9; 9 positions match TRBD2. Germline values: CDR1 SGDLS, CDR2 YYNGEE. The V and J ends lost 3 bases and 1 base, in that order; junction bases with no gene match: 4. This CDR3 has 15 amino acids. The CDR3 nucleotides are TGTGCCAGCAGCGGAGGACTAGCGACCCAAGAGACCCAGTACTTC. This sequence encodes CASSGGLATQETQYF.

The chain joins TRBV7-9 to TRBJ1-1, with D perhaps matching TRBD1 (5 bases). The CDR3 spans 12 residues. In germline, CDR1 is SEHNR, CDR2 FQNEAQ (reference sequence). With 5 bases removed from V and 7 bases from J, the gap between germline ends came to 11 bases. The CDR3 nucleotides are TGTGCCAGCAGCCCGGGACTGTTTGAAGCTTTCTTT. Its protein product is CASSPGLFEAFF. The entire variable domain, with the rest obtained from reference TRBV7-9 and TRBJ1-1, is as follows: DTGVSQNPRHKITKRGQNVTFRCDPISEHNRLYWYRQTLGQGPEFLTYFQNEAQLEKSRLLSDRFSAERPKGSFSTLEIQRTEQGDSAMYLCASSPGLFEAFFGQGTRLTVV.

This clonotype was seen a few times. The chain has TRBV6-6 and TRBJ1-2, with TRBD1 matching 11 bases. The V and J ends lost 5 bases and 0 bases, in that order; junction bases with no gene match: 5. CDR1 and CDR2 from the germline V gene are MNHNY and SVGAGI (reference sequence). The CDR3 runs to 16 residues. The DNA of the CDR3 is TGTGCCAGCAGTCCCGGACAGGGGGCGGCTAACTATGGCTACACCTTC. Residues: CASSPGQGAANYGYTF.

The chain employs TRBV7-2 and TRBJ2-5, with D perhaps matching TRBD2 (5 bases). CDR3 length: 15 amino acids. Germline CDR1 SGHTA, CDR2 FQGNSA. V shed 5 bases and J shed 5 bases, with 18 bases lying between them. CDR3 DNA: TGTGCCAGCAGCCCCAGCAGCCCGGGGTGGGAGACCCAGTACTTC. The encoded protein is CASSPSSPGWETQYF.